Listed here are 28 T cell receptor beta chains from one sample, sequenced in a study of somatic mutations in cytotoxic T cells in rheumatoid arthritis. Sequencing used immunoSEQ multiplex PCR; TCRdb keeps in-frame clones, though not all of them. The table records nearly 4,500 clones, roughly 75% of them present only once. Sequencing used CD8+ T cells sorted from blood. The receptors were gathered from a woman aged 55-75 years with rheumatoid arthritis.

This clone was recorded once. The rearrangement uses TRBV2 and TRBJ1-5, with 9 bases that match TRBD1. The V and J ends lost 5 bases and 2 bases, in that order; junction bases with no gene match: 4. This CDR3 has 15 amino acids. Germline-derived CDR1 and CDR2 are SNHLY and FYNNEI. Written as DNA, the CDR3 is TGTGCCAGCAGTACAGGGGGCTGGGGCAATCAGCCCCAGCATTTT. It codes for CASSTGGWGNQPQHF.

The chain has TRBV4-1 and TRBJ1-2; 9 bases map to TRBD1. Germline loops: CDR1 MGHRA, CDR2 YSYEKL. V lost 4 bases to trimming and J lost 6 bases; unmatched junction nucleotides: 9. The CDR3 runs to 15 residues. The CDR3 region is CASSPDRGSLNGYTF. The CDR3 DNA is TGCGCCAGCAGCCCCGACAGGGGGAGCCTAAATGGCTACACCTTC.

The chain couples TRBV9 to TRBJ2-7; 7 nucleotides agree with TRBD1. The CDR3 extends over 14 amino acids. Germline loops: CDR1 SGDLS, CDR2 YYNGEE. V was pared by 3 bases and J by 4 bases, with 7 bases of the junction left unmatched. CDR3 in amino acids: CASSGTGDGYEQYV. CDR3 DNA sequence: TGTGCCAGCAGCGGCACAGGGGATGGGTACGAGCAGTACGTC.

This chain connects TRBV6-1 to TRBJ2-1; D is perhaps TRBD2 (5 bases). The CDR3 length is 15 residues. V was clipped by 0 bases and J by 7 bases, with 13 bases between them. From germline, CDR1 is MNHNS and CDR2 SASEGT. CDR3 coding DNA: TGTGCCAGCAGTGAAGCGATGGGCGCGGGTAATGAGCAGTTCTTC. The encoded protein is CASSEAMGAGNEQFF.

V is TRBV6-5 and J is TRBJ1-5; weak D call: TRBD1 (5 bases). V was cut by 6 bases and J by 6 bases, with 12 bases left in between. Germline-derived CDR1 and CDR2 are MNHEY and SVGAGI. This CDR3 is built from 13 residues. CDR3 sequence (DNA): TGTGCCAGCAGCCGCCCGGGGGGTCAGCCCCAGCATTTT. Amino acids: CASSRPGGQPQHF.

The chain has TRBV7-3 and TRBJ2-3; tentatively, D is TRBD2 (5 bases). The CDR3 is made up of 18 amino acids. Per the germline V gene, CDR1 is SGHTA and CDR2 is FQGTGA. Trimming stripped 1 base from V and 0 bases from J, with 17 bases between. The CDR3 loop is CASSLIIPGGRSTDTQYF. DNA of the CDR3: TGTGCCAGCAGCTTAATAATCCCCGGCGGGCGGAGCACAGATACGCAGTATTTT.

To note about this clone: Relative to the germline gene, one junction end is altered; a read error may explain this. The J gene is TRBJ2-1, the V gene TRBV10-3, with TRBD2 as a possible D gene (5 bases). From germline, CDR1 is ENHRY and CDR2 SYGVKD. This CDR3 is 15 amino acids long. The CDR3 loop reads CASSALDGEYNEQFF. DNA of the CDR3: TGTGCCAGCAGTGCCCTGGACGGGGAATACAATGAGCAGTTCTTC.

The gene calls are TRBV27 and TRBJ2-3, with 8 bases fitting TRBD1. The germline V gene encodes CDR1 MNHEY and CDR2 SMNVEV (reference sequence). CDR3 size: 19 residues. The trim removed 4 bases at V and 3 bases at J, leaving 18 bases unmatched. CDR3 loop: CASSSQIITGGSLTDTQYF. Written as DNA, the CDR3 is TGTGCCAGCAGTTCCCAAATAATAACAGGGGGAAGTTTGACAGATACGCAGTATTTT.

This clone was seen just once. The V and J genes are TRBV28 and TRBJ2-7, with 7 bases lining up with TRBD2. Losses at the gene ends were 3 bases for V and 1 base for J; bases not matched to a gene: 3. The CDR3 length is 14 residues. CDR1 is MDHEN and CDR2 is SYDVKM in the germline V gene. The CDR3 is CASSLRGGSYEQYV. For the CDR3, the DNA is TGTGCCAGCAGTTTGCGGGGAGGGTCCTACGAGCAGTACGTC.

CDR3 in amino acids: CASSPGLAGGLSPSYEQFF. In DNA form, the CDR3 reads TGTGCCAGCAGTCCGGGACTAGCGGGGGGGCTCTCTCCCTCCTATGAGCAGTTCTTC. This chain joins TRBV27 and TRBJ2-1, with 16 positions matching TRBD2. Per the germline V gene, CDR1 is MNHEY and CDR2 is SMNVEV (reference sequence). The trim removed 5 bases at V and 8 bases at J, leaving 15 bases unmatched. The CDR3 runs 19 residues.

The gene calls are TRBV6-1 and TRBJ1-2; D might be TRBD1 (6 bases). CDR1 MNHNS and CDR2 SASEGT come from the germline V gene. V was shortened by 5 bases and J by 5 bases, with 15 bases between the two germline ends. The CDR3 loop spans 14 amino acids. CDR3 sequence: CASSFRGGGYGYTF. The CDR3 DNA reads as TGTGCCAGCAGTTTCAGGGGAGGGGGTTATGGCTACACCTTC.

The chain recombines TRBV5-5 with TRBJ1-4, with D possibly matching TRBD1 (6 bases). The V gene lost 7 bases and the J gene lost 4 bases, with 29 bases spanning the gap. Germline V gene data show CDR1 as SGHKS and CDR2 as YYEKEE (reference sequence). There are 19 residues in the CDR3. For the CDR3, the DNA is TGTGCCAGCGGGATTTTACCGGGACGGGGGGCCTATATTAATGAAAAACTGTTTTTT. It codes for CASGILPGRGAYINEKLFF.

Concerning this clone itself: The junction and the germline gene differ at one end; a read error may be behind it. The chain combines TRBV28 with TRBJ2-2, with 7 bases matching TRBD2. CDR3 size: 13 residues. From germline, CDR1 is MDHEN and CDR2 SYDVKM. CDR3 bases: TGTGCCAGCAGTATCCGGGGGGACGGGGAGCAGTTTTTT. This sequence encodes CASSIRGDGEQFF.

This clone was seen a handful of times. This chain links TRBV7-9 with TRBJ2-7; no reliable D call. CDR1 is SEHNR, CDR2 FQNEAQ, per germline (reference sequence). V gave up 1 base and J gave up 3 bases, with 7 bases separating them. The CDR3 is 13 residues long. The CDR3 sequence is CASSLGPNYEQYV. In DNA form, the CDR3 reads TGTGCCAGCAGCTTAGGGCCGAACTACGAGCAGTACGTC.

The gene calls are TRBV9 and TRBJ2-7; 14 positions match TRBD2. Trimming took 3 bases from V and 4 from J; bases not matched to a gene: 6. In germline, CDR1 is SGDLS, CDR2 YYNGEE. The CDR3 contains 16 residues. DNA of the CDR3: TGTGCCAGCAGCGCGGGACTAGCGGGGGCCTTTTACGAGCAGTACTTC. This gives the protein CASSAGLAGAFYEQYF.

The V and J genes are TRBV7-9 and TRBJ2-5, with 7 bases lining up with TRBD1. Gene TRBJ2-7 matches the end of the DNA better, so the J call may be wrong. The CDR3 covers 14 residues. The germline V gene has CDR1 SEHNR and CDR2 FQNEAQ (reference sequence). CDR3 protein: CASSSWDSSYEQYF. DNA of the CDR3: TGTGCCAGCAGCTCCTGGGACAGCTCCTACGAGCAGTACTTC.

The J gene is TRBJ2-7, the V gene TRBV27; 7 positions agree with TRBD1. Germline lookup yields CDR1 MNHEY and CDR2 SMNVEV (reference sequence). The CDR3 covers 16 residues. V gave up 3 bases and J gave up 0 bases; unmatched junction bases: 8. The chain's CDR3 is CASSFINRGSSYEQYF. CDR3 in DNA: TGTGCCAGCAGTTTCATCAACAGGGGTAGCTCCTACGAGCAGTACTTC.

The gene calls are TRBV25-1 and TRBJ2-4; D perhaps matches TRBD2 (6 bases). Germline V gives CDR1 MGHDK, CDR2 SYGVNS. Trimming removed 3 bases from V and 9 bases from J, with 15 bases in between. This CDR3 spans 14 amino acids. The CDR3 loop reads CASSESGDLSIQYF. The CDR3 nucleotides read TGTGCCAGCAGTGAGTCCGGGGACTTAAGCATTCAGTACTTC.

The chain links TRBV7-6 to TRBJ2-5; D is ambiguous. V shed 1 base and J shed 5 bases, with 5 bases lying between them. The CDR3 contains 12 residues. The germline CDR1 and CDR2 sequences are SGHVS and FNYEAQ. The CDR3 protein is CASSLDLETQYF. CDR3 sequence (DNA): TGTGCCAGCAGCTTAGACTTGGAGACCCAGTACTTC.

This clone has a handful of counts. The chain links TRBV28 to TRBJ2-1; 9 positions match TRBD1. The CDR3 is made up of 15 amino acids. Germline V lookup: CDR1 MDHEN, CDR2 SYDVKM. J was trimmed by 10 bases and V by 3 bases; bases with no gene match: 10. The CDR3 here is CASSFRDRDREEQFF. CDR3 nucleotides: TGTGCCAGCAGTTTCCGGGACAGGGATAGGGAGGAGCAGTTCTTC.

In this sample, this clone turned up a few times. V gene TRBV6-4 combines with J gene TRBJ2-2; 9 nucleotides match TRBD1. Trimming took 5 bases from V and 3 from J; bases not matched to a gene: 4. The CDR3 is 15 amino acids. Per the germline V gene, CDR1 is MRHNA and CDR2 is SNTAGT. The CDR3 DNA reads TGTGCCAGCAGTCGACAGGGGGGGGACACCGGGGAGCTGTTTTTT. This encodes CASSRQGGDTGELFF.

As DNA, the CDR3 is TGTGCCAGCATCCAGGGAACCGGGGAGCTGTTTTTT. This gives the protein CASIQGTGELFF. The chain is built from TRBV11-1 and TRBJ2-2; D is perhaps TRBD1 (5 bases). The CDR3 has 12 amino acids. The germline V gene encodes CDR1 SGHAT and CDR2 FQDESV (reference sequence). Trimming cost V 7 bases and J 5 bases, with 8 bases left between them.

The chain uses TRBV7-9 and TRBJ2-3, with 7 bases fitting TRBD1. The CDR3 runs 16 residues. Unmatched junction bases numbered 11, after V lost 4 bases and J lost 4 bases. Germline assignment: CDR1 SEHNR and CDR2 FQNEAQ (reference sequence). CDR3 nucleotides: TGTGCCAGCAGCTCACCTCCCCGACAGGGACCAGATACGCAGTATTTT. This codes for CASSSPPRQGPDTQYF.

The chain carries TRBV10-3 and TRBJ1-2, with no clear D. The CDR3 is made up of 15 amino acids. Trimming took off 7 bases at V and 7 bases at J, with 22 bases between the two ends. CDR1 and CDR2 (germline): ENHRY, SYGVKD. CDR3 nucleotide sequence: TGTGCCATCAAGCAGGCCGGTGAGATTAGACGTGGCTACACCTTC. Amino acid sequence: CAIKQAGEIRRGYTF.

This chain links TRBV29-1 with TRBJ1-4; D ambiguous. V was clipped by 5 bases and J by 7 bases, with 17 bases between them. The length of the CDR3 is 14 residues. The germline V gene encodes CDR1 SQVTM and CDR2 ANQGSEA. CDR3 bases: TGCAGCGTTTGGAGGCCCGGTGAGAGTGAAAAACTGTTTTTT. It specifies CSVWRPGESEKLFF. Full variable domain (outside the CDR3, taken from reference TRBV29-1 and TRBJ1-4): SAVISQKPSRDICQRGTSLTIQCQVDSQVTMMFWYRQQPGQSLTLIATANQGSEATYESGFVIDKFPISRPNLTFSTLTVSNMSPEDSSIYLCSVWRPGESEKLFFGSGTQLSVL.

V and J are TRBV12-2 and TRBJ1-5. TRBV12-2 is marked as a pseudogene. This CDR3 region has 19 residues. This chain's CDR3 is CASRLDFLRGNLSNQPQHF. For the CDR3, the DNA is TGTGCAAGTCGCTTAGATTTCTTACGGGGGAACCTTAGCAATCAGCCCCAGCATTTT.

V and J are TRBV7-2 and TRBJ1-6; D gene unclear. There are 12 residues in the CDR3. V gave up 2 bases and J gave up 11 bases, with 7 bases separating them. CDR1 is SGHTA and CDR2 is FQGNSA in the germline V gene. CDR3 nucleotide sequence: TGTGCCAGCAGCTTATGGGGAGCACCCCTCCACTTT. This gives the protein CASSLWGAPLHF.

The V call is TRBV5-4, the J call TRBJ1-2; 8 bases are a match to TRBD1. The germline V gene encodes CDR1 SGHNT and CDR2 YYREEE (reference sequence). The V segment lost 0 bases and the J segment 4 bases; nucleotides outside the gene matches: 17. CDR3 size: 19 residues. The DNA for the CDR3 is TGTGCCAGCAGCTTGGGGGATTCTGGTTGGGACAGGTTAATCTATGGCTACACCTTC. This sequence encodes CASSLGDSGWDRLIYGYTF.